The source of this TCR beta chain is a study of siplizumab effects on memory and regulatory T cells. Method: immunoSEQ multiplex PCR; TCRdb's copy keeps in-frame clones and lacks some. In the table there are 70,000 or so clones, less than 95% of which are singletons. Study-wide findings and caveats: Naive T cells were seemingly more diverse than memory cells, and major contributions to the alloresponse seemed to be made by them. Some alloreactive sequences were traceable to unstimulated CD4+ memory cells, and siplizumab significantly reduced them. No naive or memory phenotype could be assigned to roughly 75-95% of proliferating clones.

A word on this clone: Antigen: not known.

The germline V gene encodes CDR1 SGHRS and CDR2 YFSETQ. Trimming took off 4 bases at V and 5 bases at J, with 18 bases between the two ends. The CDR3 is 16 residues long. The sample consisted of CD8+ T cells sorted from blood. This sequence was found in a human donor in good health. The V gene is TRBV5-1, the J gene TRBJ1-4; possibly TRBD1 for D (5 bases). Here the CDR3 reads CASSPWTFEGNEKLFF. The DNA for the CDR3 is TGCGCCAGCAGCCCCTGGACTTTCGAGGGGAATGAAAAACTGTTTTTT. Supplemented by reference TRBV5-1 and TRBJ1-4, the full variable domain reads KAGVTQTPRYLIKTRGQQVTLSCSPISGHRSVSWYQQTPGQGLQFLFEYFSETQRNKGNFPGRFSGRQFSNSRSEMNVSTLELGDSALYLCASSPWTFEGNEKLFFGSGTQLSVL.